The present entry profiles one T cell receptor (beta chain) with its context. Its specificity is unknown. TCRdb's copy holds only in-frame clones and misses some; the assay was immunoSEQ multiplex PCR. This table holds over 950,000 clones, roughly 80% found once. The CDR3 length is 16 residues. Trimming stripped 6 bases from V and 2 bases from J, with 15 bases between. The germline V gene encodes CDR1 SGHRS and CDR2 YFSETQ. Those who donated were healthy HIV-negative adults, with no recent acute infections or vaccinations reported. CD4+ cells underwent separation, giving CD45RA+ naive and CD45RA-negative memory subsets. This sample is part of a study of shared clonotypes between healthy human individuals. Broader study findings: Among donors, sharing of clonotypes was expected to be affected by sequencing depth.

The sequenced sample consisted of memory CD4+ T cells from PBMCs. The subset is: CD45RA-negative fraction. V and J are TRBV5-1 and TRBJ2-6, with unresolved D. This TCR derives from a man aged 18 to 29 in good health. Some clones in this sample may be carry-over from other donors' samples. CDR3 coding DNA: TGCGCCAGCACCTCCAACGTTTTTACTGGGGCCAACGTCCTGACTTTC. Its translation: CASTSNVFTGANVLTF.